This passage covers 20 T cell receptor beta chains from one sample sequenced in a study of CD8+ T cells in alopecia areata. The sample's treatment: oral pan-JAK inhibitor, 5-10 mg twice daily. After isolation, RNA underwent reverse transcription to generate cDNA as the sequencing template. Only in-frame clones appear in the TCRdb table, and some are missing; sequencing was by immunoSEQ multiplex PCR. The table has under 150,000 clones, less than 60% seen once. The sample here was CD4+ T cells sorted from blood, taken at week 24, from a patient treated with tofacitinib. The receptors here all came from a human donor with alopecia areata.

The chain joins TRBV27 to TRBJ1-2; 8 positions match TRBD1. Germline V lookup: CDR1 MNHEY, CDR2 SMNVEV (reference sequence). V trimming: 3 bases; J trimming: 8 bases; junction bases outside the gene matches: 5. CDR3 length equals 13 residues. The CDR3 reads CASSFRTGQGYTF. CDR3 in DNA: TGTGCCAGCAGTTTCCGGACAGGGCAAGGCTACACCTTC.

The V and J genes are TRBV11-3 and TRBJ2-5; D perhaps matches TRBD2 (5 bases). Trimming stripped 3 bases from V and 4 bases from J, with 9 bases between. CDR1 and CDR2 from the germline V gene are SGHNT and YENEEA. CDR3 length: 13 amino acids. CDR3 region: CASSFTGRETQYF. In DNA, the CDR3 is TGTGCCAGCAGCTTTACGGGGAGAGAGACCCAGTACTTC.

V usage is TRBV2 and J usage is TRBJ2-3; D is undetermined. With 3 bases removed from V and 5 bases from J, the gap between germline ends came to 6 bases. Germline CDR1 reads SNHLY; CDR2 reads FYNNEI. The CDR3 loop spans 12 amino acids. In DNA, the CDR3 is TGTGCCAGCAGTGACAGAGGAGATACGCAGTATTTT. Protein: CASSDRGDTQYF.

In this sample, this clone turned up once. This rearrangement joins TRBV4-2 to TRBJ1-5, with D possibly TRBD1 on 5 matching bases. Germline CDR1 LGHNA, CDR2 YNFKEQ. V lost 1 base and J 5 bases, leaving 12 bases between the germline ends. The CDR3 totals 15 residues. The CDR3 here is CASSQVGGRDQPQHF. CDR3 bases: TGTGCCAGCAGCCAAGTTGGGGGGAGGGATCAGCCCCAGCATTTT.

V is TRBV14 and J is TRBJ2-2, with D uncertain. CDR3 length: 12 residues. CDR1 SGHDN and CDR2 FVKESK come from the germline V gene. V dropped 4 bases and J dropped 7 bases, with 7 bases sitting between them. CDR3 bases: TGTGCCAGCAGCCTATTGCTCGGGGAGCTGTTTTTT. This encodes CASSLLLGELFF.

The chain employs TRBV6-5 and TRBJ1-5, with a tentative D call TRBD1 (6 bases). V was trimmed by 6 bases and J by 7 bases, leaving 16 bases between them. Germline CDR1 MNHEY, CDR2 SVGAGI. CDR3 length equals 14 residues. CDR3 loop: CASSSSYTGQPQHF. Here the CDR3 DNA reads TGTGCCAGCAGCTCATCCTATACAGGGCAGCCCCAGCATTTT.

CDR3 nucleotides: TGTGCCAGCAGTTTTTATGGGACAGGGGGAAATGGCTACACCTTC. Translating it yields CASSFYGTGGNGYTF. This chain connects TRBV27 to TRBJ1-2; TRBD1 matches at 11 bases. V gave up 3 bases and J gave up 6 bases; unmatched junction bases: 6. CDR3 length: 15 amino acids. Germline V gene lookup returns CDR1 MNHEY and CDR2 SMNVEV (reference sequence).

V and J are TRBV19 and TRBJ2-2, with 7 bases aligning to TRBD1. CDR1 is LNHDA, CDR2 SQIVND, per germline (reference sequence). The J segment lost 4 bases and the V segment lost 7 bases, leaving 9 bases of the junction unmatched. CDR3 length: 15 amino acids. The CDR3 loop reads CASTYGQAPTGELFF. The CDR3 DNA reads TGTGCCAGTACCTATGGACAGGCACCCACCGGGGAGCTGTTTTTT.

This clone was counted a few times. This chain uses TRBV7-6 with TRBJ1-4; no definite D call. With 0 bases removed from V and 5 bases from J, the gap between germline ends came to 7 bases. Germline assignment: CDR1 SGHVS and CDR2 FNYEAQ. CDR3 length equals 14 residues. This chain's CDR3 is CASSLAQGNEKLFF. The CDR3 nucleotides are TGTGCCAGCAGCTTAGCGCAAGGGAATGAAAAACTGTTTTTT. Full variable domain (outside the CDR3, taken from reference TRBV7-6 and TRBJ1-4): GAGVSQSPRYKVTKRGQDVALRCDPISGHVSLYWYRQALGQGPEFLTYFNYEAQQDKSGLPNDRFSAERPEGSISTLTIQRTEQRDSAMYRCASSLAQGNEKLFFGSGTQLSVL.

The chain couples TRBV28 to TRBJ2-7; TRBD2 matches at 8 bases. The CDR3 runs to 13 residues. Looked up from germline, CDR1 is MDHEN and CDR2 is SYDVKM. Trimming took 8 bases from V and 2 from J; bases not matched to a gene: 5. This CDR3 is CASRAGAAYEQYF. The CDR3 bases are TGTGCCAGCCGAGCGGGGGCCGCCTACGAGCAGTACTTC. Drawing the rest from reference TRBV28 and TRBJ2-7, the complete variable domain is DVKVTQSSRYLVKRTGEKVFLECVQDMDHENMFWYRQDPGLGLRLIYFSYDVKMKEKGDIPEGYSVSREKKERFSLILESASTNQTSMYLCASRAGAAYEQYFGPGTRLTVT.

This chain joins TRBV5-6 and TRBJ2-7; TRBD1 might be the D (5 bases). This CDR3 contains 13 residues. V was clipped by 0 bases and J by 3 bases, with 7 bases between them. The V gene's germline CDR1 is SGHDT and CDR2 YYEEEE. The CDR3 DNA sequence: TGTGCCAGCAGCTTGGCGACAGTCTACGAGCAGTACTTC. This codes for CASSLATVYEQYF.

In this sample, this clone turned up a few times. The rearrangement links TRBV2 to TRBJ1-3; TRBD1 matches at 7 bases. Per germline, CDR1 SNHLY and CDR2 FYNNEI. The CDR3 totals 13 residues. The trim removed 5 bases at V and 4 bases at J, leaving 2 bases unmatched. The CDR3 loop is CASSTGVGNTIYF. CDR3 DNA: TGTGCCAGCAGTACAGGGGTGGGAAACACCATATATTTT.

The gene calls are TRBV10-3 and TRBJ2-5; 7 bases map to TRBD2. Germline V lookup: CDR1 ENHRY, CDR2 SYGVKD. V gave up 5 bases and J gave up 3 bases; unmatched junction bases: 0. This CDR3 is 12 amino acids long. CDR3 in amino acids: CAISRGEETQYF. For the CDR3, the DNA is TGTGCCATCAGTCGGGGGGAAGAGACCCAGTACTTC.

Note on this clone: This sample includes further DNA sequences coding for the same CDR3. The chain couples TRBV9 to TRBJ1-2, with D uncertain. V was pared by 2 bases and J by 0 bases, with 5 bases between. This CDR3 is built from 13 residues. Germline V lookup: CDR1 SGDLS, CDR2 YYNGEE. CDR3 residues: CASSVGTNYGYTF. The CDR3 coding sequence is TGTGCCAGCAGCGTGGGCACTAACTATGGCTACACCTTC.

The genes are TRBV29-1 and TRBJ1-4, with 9 bases identical to TRBD1. Germline V lookup: CDR1 SQVTM, CDR2 ANQGSEA. The CDR3 loop spans 13 amino acids. The ends lost 7 bases at V and 6 bases at J; junction bases unmatched: 6. The CDR3: CSAGTGPDEKLFF. The CDR3 DNA follows: TGCAGCGCCGGGACAGGGCCGGATGAAAAACTGTTTTTT.

Only a few counts were recorded for this clone. The rearrangement uses TRBV29-1 and TRBJ2-1; 7 nucleotides line up with TRBD1. After removal of 7 bases from V and 9 bases from J, the junction contained 9 bases not matched to a gene. This CDR3 is built from 12 residues. CDR1 is SQVTM, CDR2 ANQGSEA, per germline. The CDR3 bases are TGCAGCGCAAGACAGGGCCTAGGTGAGCAGTTCTTC. This codes for CSARQGLGEQFF.

The J gene is TRBJ2-1, the V gene TRBV29-1; 9 positions agree with TRBD2. This CDR3 has 15 residues. In germline, CDR1 is SQVTM, CDR2 ANQGSEA. The V and J ends lost 7 bases and 8 bases, in that order; junction bases with no gene match: 15. The CDR3 loop is CSGKPGLAVPYEQFF. The CDR3 DNA follows: TGCAGCGGCAAACCGGGACTAGCAGTTCCCTATGAGCAGTTCTTC.

This clone was found a few times. The same CDR3 arises from other DNA sequences in this sample as well. V usage is TRBV29-1 and J usage is TRBJ1-1; D is ambiguous. The CDR3 has 13 amino acids. The germline V and J ends were trimmed by 3 bases and 0 bases, with 8 bases remaining between them. CDR1 is SQVTM, CDR2 ANQGSEA, per germline. The CDR3 loop reads CSVEGRMNTEAFF. The CDR3 coding sequence is TGCAGCGTTGAGGGCAGGATGAACACTGAAGCTTTCTTT.

This rearrangement joins TRBV23-1 to TRBJ1-5; no clear D. TRBV23-1 is designated an ORF whose function remains uncertain. V was shortened by 3 bases and J by 0 bases, with 0 bases between the two germline ends. The CDR3 has 12 residues. The CDR3: CASSHSNQPQHF. As DNA, the CDR3 is TGCGCCAGCAGTCATAGCAATCAGCCCCAGCATTTT.

The J gene is TRBJ2-3, the V gene TRBV29-1; D gene uncertain. The germline gives CDR1 SQVTM, CDR2 ANQGSEA. This CDR3 contains 8 residues. CDR3 sequence (DNA): TGCAGGAATGGTACGCAGTATTTT. It is translated as CRNGTQYF.